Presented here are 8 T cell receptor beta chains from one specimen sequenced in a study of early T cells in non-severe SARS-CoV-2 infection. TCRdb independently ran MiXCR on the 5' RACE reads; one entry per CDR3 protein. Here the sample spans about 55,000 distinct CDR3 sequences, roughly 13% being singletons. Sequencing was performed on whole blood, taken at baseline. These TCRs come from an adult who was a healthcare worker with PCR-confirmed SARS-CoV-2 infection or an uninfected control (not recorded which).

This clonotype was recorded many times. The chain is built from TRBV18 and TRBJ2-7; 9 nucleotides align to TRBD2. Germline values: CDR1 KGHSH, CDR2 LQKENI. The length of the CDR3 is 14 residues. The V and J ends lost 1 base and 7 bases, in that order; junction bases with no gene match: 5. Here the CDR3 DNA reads TGTGCCAGCTCACCACTAGCGGGAGCCGGAGAGCAGTACTTC. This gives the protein CASSPLAGAGEQYF.

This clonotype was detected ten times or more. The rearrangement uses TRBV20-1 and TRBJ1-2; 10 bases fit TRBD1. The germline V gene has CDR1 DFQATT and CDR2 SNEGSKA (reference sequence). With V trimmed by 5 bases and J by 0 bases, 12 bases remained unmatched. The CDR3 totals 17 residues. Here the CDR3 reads CSAQPGQGSVANYGYTF. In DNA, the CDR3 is TGCAGTGCTCAACCGGGACAGGGGAGTGTTGCTAACTATGGCTACACCTTC.

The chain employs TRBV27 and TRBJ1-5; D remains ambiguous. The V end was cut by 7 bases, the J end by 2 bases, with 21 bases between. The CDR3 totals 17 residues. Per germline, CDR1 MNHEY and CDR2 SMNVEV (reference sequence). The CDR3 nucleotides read TGTGCCAGCAAGAGACATGGCTTGGGAGACGGCAATCAGCCCCAGCATTTT. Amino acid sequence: CASKRHGLGDGNQPQHF.

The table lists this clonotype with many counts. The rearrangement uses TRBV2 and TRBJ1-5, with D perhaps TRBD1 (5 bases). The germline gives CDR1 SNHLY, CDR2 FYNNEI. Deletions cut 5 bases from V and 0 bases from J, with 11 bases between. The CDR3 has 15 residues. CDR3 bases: TGTGCCAGCAGTCGGGACGGCAATAGCAATCAGCCCCAGCATTTT. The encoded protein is CASSRDGNSNQPQHF.

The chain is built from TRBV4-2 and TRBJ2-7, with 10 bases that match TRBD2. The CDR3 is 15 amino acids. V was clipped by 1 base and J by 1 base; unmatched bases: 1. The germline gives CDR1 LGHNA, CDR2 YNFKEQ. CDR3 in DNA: TGTGCCAGCAGCCAAGGACTAGCGGGTTCCTACGAGCAGTACTTC. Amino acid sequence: CASSQGLAGSYEQYF.

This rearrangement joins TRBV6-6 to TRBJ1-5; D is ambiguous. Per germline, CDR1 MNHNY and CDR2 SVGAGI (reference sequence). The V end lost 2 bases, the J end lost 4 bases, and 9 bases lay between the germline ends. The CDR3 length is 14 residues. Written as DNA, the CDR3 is TGTGCCAGCAGTTACGGGCGGACTAATCAGCCCCAGCATTTT. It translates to CASSYGRTNQPQHF.

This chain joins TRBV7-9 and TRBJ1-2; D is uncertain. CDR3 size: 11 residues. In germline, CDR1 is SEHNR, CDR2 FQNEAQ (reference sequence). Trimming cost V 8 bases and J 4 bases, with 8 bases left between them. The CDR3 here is CASVVGYGYTF. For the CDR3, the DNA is TGTGCCAGCGTTGTCGGCTATGGCTACACCTTC. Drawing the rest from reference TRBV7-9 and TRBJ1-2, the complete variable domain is DTGVSQNPRHKITKRGQNVTFRCDPISEHNRLYWYRQTLGQGPEFLTYFQNEAQLEKSRLLSDRFSAERPKGSFSTLEIQRTEQGDSAMYLCASVVGYGYTFGSGTRLTVV.

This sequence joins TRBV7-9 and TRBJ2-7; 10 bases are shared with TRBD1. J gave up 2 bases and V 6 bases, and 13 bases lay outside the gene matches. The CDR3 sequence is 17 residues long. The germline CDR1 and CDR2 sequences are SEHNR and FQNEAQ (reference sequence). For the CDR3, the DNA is TGTGCCAGCAGTCCTACCCGAGCGGGACAGGGGCCCTACGAGCAGTACTTC. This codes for CASSPTRAGQGPYEQYF.